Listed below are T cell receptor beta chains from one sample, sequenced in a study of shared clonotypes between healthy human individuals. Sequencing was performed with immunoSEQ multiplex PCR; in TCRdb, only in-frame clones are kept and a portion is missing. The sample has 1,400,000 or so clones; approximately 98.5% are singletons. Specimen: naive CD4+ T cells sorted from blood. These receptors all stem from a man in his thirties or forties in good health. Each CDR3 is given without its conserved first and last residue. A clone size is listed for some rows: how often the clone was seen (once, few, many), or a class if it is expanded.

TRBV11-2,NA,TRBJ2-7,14,ASSLGIKAGTYEQY
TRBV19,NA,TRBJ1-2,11,ASSMGPRGGYT
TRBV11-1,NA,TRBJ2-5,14,ASSPRVRRAQETQY
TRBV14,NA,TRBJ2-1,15,ASSQESSGRVYNEQF
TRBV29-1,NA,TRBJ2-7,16,SVEESLGRGRGDREQY
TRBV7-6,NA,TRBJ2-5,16,ASSLAASGSLGQETQY
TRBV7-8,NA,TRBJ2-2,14,ASSPRWTVTTGELF
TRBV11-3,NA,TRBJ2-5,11,ASSLDGVSPQY
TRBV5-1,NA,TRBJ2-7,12,ASSFLAGGYEQY
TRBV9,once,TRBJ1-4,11,ASSVATNEKLF
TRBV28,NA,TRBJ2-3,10,ASSSPSDTQY
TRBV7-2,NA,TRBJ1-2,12,ASSLSMKGTGYT
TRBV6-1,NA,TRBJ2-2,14,ASSEALYLGTGELF
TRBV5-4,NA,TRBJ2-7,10,ASSLDSNEQY
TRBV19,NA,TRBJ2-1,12,ASRSLAGGSEQF
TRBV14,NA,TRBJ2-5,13,ASSRNRGLEETQY
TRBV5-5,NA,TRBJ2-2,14,ASSFTGKEYAGELF
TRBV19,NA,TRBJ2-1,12,ASRAAGFYNEQF
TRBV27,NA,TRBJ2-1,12,ASSFRAGYNEQF
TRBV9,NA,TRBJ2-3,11,ASNDRNTDTQY
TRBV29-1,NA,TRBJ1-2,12,SVGPRVANYGYT
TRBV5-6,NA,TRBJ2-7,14,ASSLRGPRRSYEQY
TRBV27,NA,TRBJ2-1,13,ASSSKRRAGNEQF